A single sample is the source of the 8 T cell receptor beta chains below, sequenced in a study of quantifying T cell responses using KT2 cells. Overall study context: RNA was reverse transcribed with TCR alpha and beta constant-region primers.

A single-stranded UMI oligo with SP2 sequence was ligated to cDNA 3' ends. The first PCR ran approximately 4 cycles with an equimolar RC1.1 and RC1.2 beta primer mix. TCRdb re-derived calls from the UMI-ligation and nested PCR reads in MiXCR, one entry per CDR3 protein. This table has tens of thousands of distinct CDR3 sequences, roughly 11% appearing once. The specimen was PBMCs spiked with cells of the T cell clone KT2. These receptors originate from a human donor.

Concerning this clonotype itself: An end of the junction does not agree with germline; a read error may underlie this. The chain employs TRBV20-1 and TRBJ2-7; no clear D. The germline CDR1 and CDR2 sequences are DFQATT and SNEGSKA (reference sequence). The CDR3 sequence is 13 residues long. The CDR3 loop reads CSARDSAGYEQYF. CDR3 nucleotide sequence: TGCAGTGCCAGAGATTCAGCTGGCTACGAGCAGTACTTC.

Worth noting for this clonotype: The junction departs from germline at one end; a sequencing error may be responsible. V is TRBV4-3 and J is TRBJ2-4; D is unresolved. The germline gives CDR1 LGHNA, CDR2 YSLEER. The CDR3 loop spans 14 amino acids. For the CDR3, the DNA is TGCGCCAGCAGCCGCGCCTTAGCCGAAAACATTCAGTACTTC. The encoded protein is CASSRALAENIQYF.

The chain couples TRBV20-1 to TRBJ2-7, with D hard to call. CDR3 length: 12 residues. CDR1 is DFQATT and CDR2 is SNEGSKA in the germline V gene (reference sequence). V was trimmed by 0 bases and J by 9 bases, leaving 12 bases between them. The DNA of the CDR3 is TGCAGTGCTAGAGATCTTCTTCTCGGGCAGTACTTC. It encodes CSARDLLLGQYF.

In its sample, this clonotype is medium-sized. The chain has TRBV6-4 and TRBJ2-1; D is unresolved. CDR1 MRHNA and CDR2 SNTAGT come from the germline V gene. V was pared by 6 bases and J by 5 bases, with 11 bases between. This CDR3 has 13 residues. As DNA, the CDR3 is TGTGCCAGCAGCCCCCGGGCCAACAATGAGCAGTTCTTC. Translating it yields CASSPRANNEQFF.

This rearrangement joins TRBV2 to TRBJ2-3, with 14 nucleotides matching TRBD2. The V segment lost 0 bases and the J segment 4 bases; nucleotides outside the gene matches: 15. This CDR3 is 21 amino acids long. The germline V gene encodes CDR1 SNHLY and CDR2 FYNNEI. CDR3 nucleotides: TGTGCCAGCAGTGAAGCTGTGCCTACCGATGGACTAGCGGGGGGCTCAGATACGCAGTATTTT. The encoded protein is CASSEAVPTDGLAGGSDTQYF. Filled out from reference TRBV2 and TRBJ2-3, the complete variable domain reads EPEVTQTPSHQVTQMGQEVILRCVPISNHLYFYWYRQILGQKVEFLVSFYNNEISEKSEIFDDQFSVERPDGSNFTLKIRSTKLEDSAMYFCASSEAVPTDGLAGGSDTQYFGPGTRLTVL.

In nucleotides, the CDR3 is TGCAGTGCTAGAGATTCCCTCCATCCAGGGGGCAATCAGCCCCAGCATTTT. Residues: CSARDSLHPGGNQPQHF. The chain employs TRBV20-1 and TRBJ1-5; possible D gene TRBD1, 6 bases. Germline V gene sequence: CDR1 DFQATT, CDR2 SNEGSKA (reference sequence). V shed 0 bases and J shed 2 bases, with 17 bases lying between them. This CDR3 contains 17 residues.

In its sample, this clonotype was seen many times. The chain couples TRBV20-1 to TRBJ2-1, with 7 bases aligning to TRBD2. This CDR3 contains 15 residues. CDR1 is DFQATT and CDR2 is SNEGSKA in the germline V gene (reference sequence). Trimming cost V 4 bases and J 0 bases; bases outside gene matches: 6. The CDR3 is CSATAGGSSYNEQFF. CDR3 in DNA: TGCAGTGCTACGGCAGGCGGGAGCTCCTACAATGAGCAGTTCTTC.

The table lists this clonotype with a few counts. The chain links TRBV10-1 to TRBJ2-3; D is perhaps TRBD1 (6 bases). Germline loops: CDR1 WNHNN, CDR2 SYGVQD (reference sequence). The V gene lost 3 bases and the J gene lost 1 base, with 11 bases spanning the gap. The CDR3 spans 15 residues. CDR3: CASSEGGFGTDTQYF. The CDR3 coding sequence is TGCGCCAGCAGTGAAGGGGGTTTTGGCACAGATACGCAGTATTTT.